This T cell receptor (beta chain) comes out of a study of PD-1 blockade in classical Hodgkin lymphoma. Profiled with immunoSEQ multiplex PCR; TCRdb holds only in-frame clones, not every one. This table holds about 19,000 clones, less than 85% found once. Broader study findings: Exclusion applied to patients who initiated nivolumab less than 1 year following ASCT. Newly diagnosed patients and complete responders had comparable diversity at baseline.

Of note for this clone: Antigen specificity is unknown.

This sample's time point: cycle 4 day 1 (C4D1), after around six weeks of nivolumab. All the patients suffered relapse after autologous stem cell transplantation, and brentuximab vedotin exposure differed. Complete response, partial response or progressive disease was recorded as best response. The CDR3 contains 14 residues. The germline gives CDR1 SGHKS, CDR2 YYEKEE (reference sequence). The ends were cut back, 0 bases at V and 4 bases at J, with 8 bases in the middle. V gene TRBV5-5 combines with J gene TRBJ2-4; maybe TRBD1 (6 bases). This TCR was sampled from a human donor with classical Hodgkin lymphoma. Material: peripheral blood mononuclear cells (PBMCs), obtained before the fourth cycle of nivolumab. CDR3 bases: TGTGCCAGCAGCTTGGGGGGGCCGAAAAACATTCAGTACTTC. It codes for CASSLGGPKNIQYF.